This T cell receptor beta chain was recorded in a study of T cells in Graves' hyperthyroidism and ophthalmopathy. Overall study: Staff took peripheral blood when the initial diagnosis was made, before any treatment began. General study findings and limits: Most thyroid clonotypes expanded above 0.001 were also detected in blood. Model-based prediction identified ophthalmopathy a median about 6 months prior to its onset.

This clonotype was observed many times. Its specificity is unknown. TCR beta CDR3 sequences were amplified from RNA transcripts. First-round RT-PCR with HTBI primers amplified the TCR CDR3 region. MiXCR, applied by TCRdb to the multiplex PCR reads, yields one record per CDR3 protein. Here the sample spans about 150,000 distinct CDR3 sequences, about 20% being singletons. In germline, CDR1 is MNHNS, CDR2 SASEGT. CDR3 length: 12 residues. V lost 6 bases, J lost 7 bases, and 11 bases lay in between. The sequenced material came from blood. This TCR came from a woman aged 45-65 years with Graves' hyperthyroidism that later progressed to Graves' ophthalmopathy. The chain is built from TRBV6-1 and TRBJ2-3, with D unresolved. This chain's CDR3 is CASRDAVYTQYF. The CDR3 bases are TGTGCCAGCAGGGACGCGGTCTATACGCAGTATTTT.